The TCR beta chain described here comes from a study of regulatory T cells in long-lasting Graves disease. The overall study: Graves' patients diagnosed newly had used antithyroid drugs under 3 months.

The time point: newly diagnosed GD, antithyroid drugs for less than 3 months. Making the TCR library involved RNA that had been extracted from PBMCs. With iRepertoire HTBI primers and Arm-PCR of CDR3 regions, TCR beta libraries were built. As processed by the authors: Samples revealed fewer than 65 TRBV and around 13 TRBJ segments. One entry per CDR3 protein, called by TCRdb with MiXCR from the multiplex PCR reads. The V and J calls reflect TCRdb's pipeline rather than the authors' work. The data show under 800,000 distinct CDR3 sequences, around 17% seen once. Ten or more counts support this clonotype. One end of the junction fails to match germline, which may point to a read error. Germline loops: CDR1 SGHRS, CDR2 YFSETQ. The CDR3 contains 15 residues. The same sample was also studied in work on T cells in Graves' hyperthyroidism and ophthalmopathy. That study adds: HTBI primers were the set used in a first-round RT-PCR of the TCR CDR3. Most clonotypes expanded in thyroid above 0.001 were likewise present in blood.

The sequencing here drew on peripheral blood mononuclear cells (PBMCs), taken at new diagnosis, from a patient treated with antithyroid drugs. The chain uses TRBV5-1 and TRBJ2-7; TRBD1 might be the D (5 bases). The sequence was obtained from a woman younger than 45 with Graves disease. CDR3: CASSLDQGGSYEQYF. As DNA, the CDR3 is TGTGCCAGCAGCTTGGACCAGGGTGGATCCTACGAGCAGTACTTC.